This T cell receptor (beta chain) was profiled in a study of blood T cell repertoires in COVID-19. The assay was immunoSEQ multiplex PCR, and TCRdb's table has in-frame clones only and misses some. The sample yields hundreds of thousands of clones, approximately 90% seen once. Trimming removed 4 bases from V and 3 bases from J, with 10 bases in between. CDR1 is SGHTA and CDR2 is FQGNSA in the germline V gene. The CDR3 loop spans 14 amino acids. The TCR originated in a woman aged 55-69 years who had recovered from COVID-19. The rearrangement uses TRBV7-2 and TRBJ1-5, with a tentative D call TRBD1 (6 bases). Sequenced input: PBMCs or T cells enriched from blood (not recorded which). The chain's CDR3 is CASSSLGHNQPQHF. The CDR3 coding sequence is TGTGCCAGCAGCTCTTTGGGACACAATCAGCCCCAGCATTTT.